The 10 T cell receptor beta chains below were found in one sample sequenced in a study of OX40 agonist ivuxolimab in advanced cancers. Method: immunoSEQ multiplex PCR; TCRdb's copy keeps in-frame clones and lacks some. The sample carries just under 80,000 clones, approximately 91% recorded once. Sequencing used CD4+ or CD8+ T cells sorted from blood, obtained in a trial of the OX40 agonist ivuxolimab. Receptors were obtained from an adult with an advanced solid tumor such as melanoma, head and neck, liver or kidney cancer.

This clone came up once. The chain is built from TRBV19 and TRBJ2-1; 11 nucleotides match TRBD2. V was pared by 7 bases and J by 4 bases, with 9 bases of the junction left unmatched. This CDR3 is 16 amino acids long. Germline V gives CDR1 LNHDA, CDR2 SQIVND (reference sequence). The CDR3 spells CASKAVAGGFYNEQFF. CDR3 sequence (DNA): TGTGCCAGTAAAGCGGTAGCGGGAGGGTTTTACAATGAGCAGTTCTTC.

In this sample, this clone turned up a few times. The V call is TRBV6-5, the J call TRBJ2-7; no clear D. CDR1 and CDR2 from the germline V gene are MNHEY and SVGAGI. Trimming took off 2 bases at V and 5 bases at J, with 7 bases between the two ends. This CDR3 has 12 residues. CDR3 amino acids: CASSYGLNEQYF. As DNA, the CDR3 is TGTGCCAGCAGTTACGGTTTGAACGAGCAGTACTTC.

J is TRBJ2-1 and V is TRBV28, with 7 nucleotides matching TRBD1. With V trimmed by 5 bases and J by 5 bases, 9 bases remained unmatched. The V gene's germline CDR1 is MDHEN and CDR2 SYDVKM. The CDR3 consists of 15 residues. The CDR3 spells CASSPNDRVHNEQFF. CDR3 sequence (DNA): TGTGCCAGCAGTCCGAACGACAGGGTGCACAATGAGCAGTTCTTC.

The genes are TRBV19 and TRBJ2-2; a weak D match, TRBD2 (6 bases). The germline gives CDR1 LNHDA, CDR2 SQIVND (reference sequence). The CDR3 covers 11 residues. V dropped 9 bases and J dropped 7 bases, with 9 bases sitting between them. The CDR3 sequence is CASTSYGELFF. The CDR3 coding sequence is TGTGCCAGCACTAGCTACGGGGAGCTGTTTTTT.

The chain has TRBV30 and TRBJ2-2, with D perhaps TRBD1 (6 bases). V dropped 8 bases and J dropped 7 bases, with 14 bases sitting between them. This CDR3 contains 12 residues. Germline V gene sequence: CDR1 GTSNPN, CDR2 SVGIG (reference sequence). The CDR3 region is CARGRGSGELFF. The DNA of the CDR3 is TGTGCCCGGGGCAGGGGAAGCGGGGAGCTGTTTTTT.

The chain has TRBV18 and TRBJ2-7, with D possibly being TRBD2 (6 bases). Germline CDR1 reads KGHSH; CDR2 reads LQKENI. CDR3 length equals 15 residues. Trimming stripped 3 bases from V and 6 bases from J, with 18 bases between. The CDR3 DNA follows: TGTGCCAGCTCACCCTCTGCGGGAATAGGCGGCGAGCAGTACTTC. Translating gives CASSPSAGIGGEQYF.

This chain uses TRBV5-1 with TRBJ2-3, with D perhaps being TRBD1 or TRBD2 (5 bases each). The CDR3 spans 16 residues. The germline CDR1 and CDR2 sequences are SGHRS and YFSETQ. V gave up 2 bases and J gave up 5 bases, with 18 bases separating them. The CDR3 loop reads CASSFLPGLGGDTQYF. DNA for the CDR3: TGCGCCAGCAGCTTTCTGCCGGGGCTTGGGGGAGATACGCAGTATTTT.

The chain employs TRBV7-6 and TRBJ1-1, with no clear D. Trimming stripped 4 bases from V and 5 bases from J, with 20 bases between. The CDR3 consists of 16 residues. Germline V gene data show CDR1 as SGHVS and CDR2 as FNYEAQ. CDR3: CASSSTATGPGTEAFF. DNA of the CDR3: TGTGCCAGCAGCTCTACAGCAACCGGACCGGGGACTGAAGCTTTCTTT.

The chain joins TRBV11-2 to TRBJ1-2, with TRBD1 matching 7 bases. Germline assignment: CDR1 SGHAT and CDR2 FQNNGV. V was pared by 6 bases and J by 5 bases, with 9 bases of the junction left unmatched. CDR3 length: 14 residues. Here the CDR3 DNA reads TGTGCCAGCAGACTACAGGGGCTGGAGTATGGCTACACCTTC. It codes for CASRLQGLEYGYTF.

The chain links TRBV15 to TRBJ2-7; 14 positions agree with TRBD2. The CDR3 length is 19 residues. V shed 4 bases, J shed 2 bases, and the junction held 13 bases outside the gene matches. The germline V gene encodes CDR1 LNHNV and CDR2 YYDKDF (reference sequence). As DNA, the CDR3 is TGTGCCACCAGCATTGGACCGGGACTAGCGGGAGTAGCCCCCTACGAGCAGTACTTC. Encoded protein: CATSIGPGLAGVAPYEQYF.